What follows are 10 T cell receptor beta chains derived from one specimen sequenced in a study of T cell repertoires in cytomegalovirus infection. TCRdb reprocessed the reads via MiXCR and lists one record per CDR3 protein. The sample has about 180,000 distinct CDR3 sequences, about 18% seen once; the top ten hold approximately 25%. The sample taken for sequencing was CD8+ T cells from PBMCs. These receptor sequences come from a human donor in good health (CMV status not recorded). Some clones in this sample may be carry-over from other donors' samples.

This clonotype has a handful of counts. The rearrangement joins TRBV7-2 to TRBJ1-1, with TRBD1 identical over 9 bases. V lost 2 bases, J lost 9 bases, and 1 base stayed unmatched. This CDR3 is built from 12 residues. CDR1 and CDR2 from the germline V gene are SGHTA and FQGNSA. The CDR3 DNA reads as TGTGCCAGCAGCTTAACAGGGGGCCAAGCTTTCTTT. The encoded protein is CASSLTGGQAFF.

The CDR3 nucleotides are TGTGCCAGCAGCTTAGAAAAGTACGAGCAGTACTTC. Translated: CASSLEKYEQYF. This chain joins TRBV7-9 and TRBJ2-7; D call uncertain. Trimming shortened V by 1 base and J by 4 bases, and 5 bases separated the two germline ends. CDR3 length: 12 residues. Germline V CDR1 and CDR2: SEHNR, FQNEAQ (reference sequence).

The chain uses TRBV7-9 and TRBJ2-5; 7 bases align to TRBD2. CDR1 and CDR2 from the germline V gene are SEHNR and FQNEAQ (reference sequence). The V gene end was trimmed by 6 bases and the J gene end by 5 bases; junction bases not matched to a gene: 9. The CDR3 loop spans 14 amino acids. The DNA for the CDR3 is TGTGCCAGCAGTTCCTCAGCGGGGCGGGAGACCCAGTACTTC. Translation: CASSSSAGRETQYF.

The chain joins TRBV4-1 to TRBJ2-1; D is unresolved. The CDR3 spans 14 residues. From germline, CDR1 is MGHRA and CDR2 YSYEKL. V was trimmed by 0 bases and J by 7 bases, leaving 10 bases between them. The CDR3 nucleotides read TGCGCCAGCAGCCAAGAAATTTTACTGAATGAGCAGTTCTTC. Amino acids: CASSQEILLNEQFF.

This clonotype was counted between two and nine times. The chain couples TRBV28 to TRBJ2-2; perhaps TRBD1 as D (6 bases). This CDR3 spans 14 amino acids. With 6 bases removed from V and 7 bases from J, the gap between germline ends came to 15 bases. The V gene's germline CDR1 is MDHEN and CDR2 SYDVKM. In DNA, the CDR3 is TGTGCCAGCAGCATAACAGGGACCCTCGGGGAGCTGTTTTTT. This sequence encodes CASSITGTLGELFF.

The V call is TRBV7-2, the J call TRBJ1-6; D is uncertain. Germline V lookup: CDR1 SGHTA, CDR2 FQGNSA. CDR3 size: 14 residues. V dropped 3 bases and J dropped 7 bases, with 10 bases sitting between them. For the CDR3, the DNA is TGTGCCAGCAGCTTGGCAGATACGAATTCACCCCTCCACTTT. Its protein is CASSLADTNSPLHF.

V gene TRBV28 combines with J gene TRBJ2-3; D gene unclear. The length of the CDR3 is 14 residues. Per germline, CDR1 MDHEN and CDR2 SYDVKM. The V gene lost 5 bases and the J gene lost 3 bases, with 12 bases spanning the gap. The CDR3 region is CASSPPEWTDTQYF. The DNA of the CDR3 is TGTGCCAGCAGTCCACCCGAATGGACAGATACGCAGTATTTT.

The CDR3 loop is CASSWDGETQYF. As DNA, the CDR3 is TGTGCCAGCAGTTGGGATGGAGAGACCCAGTACTTC. The chain carries TRBV27 and TRBJ2-5; D is ambiguous. Germline CDR1 reads MNHEY; CDR2 reads SMNVEV (reference sequence). The CDR3 length is 12 residues. The V end lost 4 bases, the J end lost 4 bases, and 7 bases lay between the germline ends.

The J gene is TRBJ1-4, the V gene TRBV28; D perhaps matches TRBD1 (6 bases). Germline V CDR1 and CDR2: MDHEN, SYDVKM. CDR3 length equals 14 residues. The V end was cut by 6 bases, the J end by 5 bases, with 13 bases between. The CDR3 reads CASSLDRLNEKLFF. In DNA form, the CDR3 reads TGTGCCAGCAGCCTCGACAGGTTAAATGAAAAACTGTTTTTT.

The chain couples TRBV7-9 to TRBJ2-7; no firm D call. This CDR3 spans 13 amino acids. V was trimmed by 0 bases and J by 6 bases, leaving 9 bases between them. The germline gives CDR1 SEHNR, CDR2 FQNEAQ (reference sequence). The CDR3 DNA reads TGTGCCAGCAGCTTAGCGCGTGTTGGCGAGCAGTACTTC. Its translation: CASSLARVGEQYF.